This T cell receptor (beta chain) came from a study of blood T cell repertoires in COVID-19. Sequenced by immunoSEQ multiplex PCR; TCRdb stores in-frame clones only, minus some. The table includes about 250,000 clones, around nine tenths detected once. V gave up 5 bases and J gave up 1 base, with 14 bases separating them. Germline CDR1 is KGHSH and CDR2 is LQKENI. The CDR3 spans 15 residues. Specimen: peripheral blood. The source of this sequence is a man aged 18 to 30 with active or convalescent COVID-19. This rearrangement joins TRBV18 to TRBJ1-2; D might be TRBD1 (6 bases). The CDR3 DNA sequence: TGTGCCAGCTCAACCGGACAGAGGGGTAACTATGGCTACACCTTC. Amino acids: CASSTGQRGNYGYTF.